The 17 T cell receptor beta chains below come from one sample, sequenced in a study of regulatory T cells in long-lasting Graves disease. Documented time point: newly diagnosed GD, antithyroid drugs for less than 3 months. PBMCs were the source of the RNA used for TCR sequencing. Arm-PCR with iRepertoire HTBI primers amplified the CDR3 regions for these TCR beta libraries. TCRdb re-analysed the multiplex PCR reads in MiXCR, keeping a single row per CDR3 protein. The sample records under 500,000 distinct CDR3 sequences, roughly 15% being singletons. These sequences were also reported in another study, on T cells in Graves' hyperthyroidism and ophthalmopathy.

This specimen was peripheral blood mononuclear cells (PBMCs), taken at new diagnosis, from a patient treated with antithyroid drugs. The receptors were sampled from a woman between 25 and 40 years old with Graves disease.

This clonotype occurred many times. DNA of the CDR3: TGTGCCAGCAGGAGAGACTTGGACACTGAAGCTTTCTTT. Its protein is CASRRDLDTEAFF. The rearrangement joins TRBV6-1 to TRBJ1-1; D is unclear. The CDR3 sequence is 13 residues long. Trimming stripped 6 bases from V and 3 bases from J, with 11 bases between. In germline, CDR1 is MNHNS, CDR2 SASEGT.

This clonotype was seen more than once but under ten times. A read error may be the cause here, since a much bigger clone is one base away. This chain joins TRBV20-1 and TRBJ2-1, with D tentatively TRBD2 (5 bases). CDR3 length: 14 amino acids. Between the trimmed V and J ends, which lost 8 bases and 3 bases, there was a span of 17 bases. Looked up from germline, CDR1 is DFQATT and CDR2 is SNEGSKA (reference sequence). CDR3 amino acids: CSTLPGTSYNEQFF. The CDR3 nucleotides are TGCAGTACTCTACCTGGAACTAGCTACAATGAGCAGTTCTTC.

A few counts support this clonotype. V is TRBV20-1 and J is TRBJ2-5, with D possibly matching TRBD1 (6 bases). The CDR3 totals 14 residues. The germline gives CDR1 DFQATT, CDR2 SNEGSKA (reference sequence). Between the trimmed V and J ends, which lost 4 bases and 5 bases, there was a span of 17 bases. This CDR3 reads CSANRERGWETQYF. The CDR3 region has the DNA TGCAGTGCTAACAGGGAAAGAGGATGGGAGACCCAGTACTTC.

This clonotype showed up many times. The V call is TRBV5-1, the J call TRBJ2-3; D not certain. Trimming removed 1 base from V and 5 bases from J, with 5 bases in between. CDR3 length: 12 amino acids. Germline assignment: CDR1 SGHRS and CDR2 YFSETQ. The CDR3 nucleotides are TGCGCCAGCAGCTTGACTGTAGATACGCAGTATTTT. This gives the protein CASSLTVDTQYF.

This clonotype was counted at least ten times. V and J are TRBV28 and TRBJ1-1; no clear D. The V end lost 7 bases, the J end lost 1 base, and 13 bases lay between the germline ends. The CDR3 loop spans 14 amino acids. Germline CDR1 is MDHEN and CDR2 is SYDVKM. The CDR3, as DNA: TGTGCCAGCACGTACTACATGGGGAACACTGAAGCTTTCTTT. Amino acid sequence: CASTYYMGNTEAFF.

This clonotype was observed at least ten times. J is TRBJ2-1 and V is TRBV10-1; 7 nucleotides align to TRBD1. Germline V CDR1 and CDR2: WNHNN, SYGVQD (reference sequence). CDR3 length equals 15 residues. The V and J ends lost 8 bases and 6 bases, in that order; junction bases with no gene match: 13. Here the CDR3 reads CASPRADRDPNEQFF. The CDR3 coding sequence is TGCGCCAGCCCCCGGGCCGACAGGGATCCCAATGAGCAGTTCTTC.

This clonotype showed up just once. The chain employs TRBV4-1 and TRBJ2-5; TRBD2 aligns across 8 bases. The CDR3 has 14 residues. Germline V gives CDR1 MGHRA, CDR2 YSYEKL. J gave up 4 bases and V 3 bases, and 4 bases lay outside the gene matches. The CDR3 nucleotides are TGCGCCAGCAGCCACGGGAGGGGTGTAGAGACCCAGTACTTC. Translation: CASSHGRGVETQYF.

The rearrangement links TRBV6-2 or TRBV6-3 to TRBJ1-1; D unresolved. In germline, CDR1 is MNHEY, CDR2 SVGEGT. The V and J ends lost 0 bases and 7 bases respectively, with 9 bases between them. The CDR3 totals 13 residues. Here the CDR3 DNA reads TGTGCCAGCAGTTACTCCGTTGGGCATGAAGCTTTCTTT. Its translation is CASSYSVGHEAFF.

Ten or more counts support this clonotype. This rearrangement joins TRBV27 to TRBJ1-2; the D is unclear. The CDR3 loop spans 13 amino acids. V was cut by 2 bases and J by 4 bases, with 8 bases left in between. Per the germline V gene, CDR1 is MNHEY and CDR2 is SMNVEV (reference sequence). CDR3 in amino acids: CASSLEGLYGYTF. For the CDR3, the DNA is TGTGCCAGCAGTTTAGAGGGCCTCTATGGCTACACCTTC.

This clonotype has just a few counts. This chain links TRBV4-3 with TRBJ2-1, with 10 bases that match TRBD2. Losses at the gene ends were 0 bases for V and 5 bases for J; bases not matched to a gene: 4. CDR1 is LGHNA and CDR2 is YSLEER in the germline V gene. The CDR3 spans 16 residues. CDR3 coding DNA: TGCGCCAGCAGCCAAGAGTTAACTAGCGGGAACAATGAGCAGTTCTTC. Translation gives CASSQELTSGNNEQFF.

CDR3 loop: CASSPPNSASRTGELFF. The CDR3 DNA sequence: TGTGCCAGCTCACCACCGAACAGTGCTTCGAGGACCGGGGAGCTGTTTTTT. The chain combines TRBV18 with TRBJ2-2; no firm D call. CDR3 length: 17 amino acids. Germline V gene lookup returns CDR1 KGHSH and CDR2 LQKENI. Trimming removed 0 bases from V and 5 bases from J, with 16 bases in between.

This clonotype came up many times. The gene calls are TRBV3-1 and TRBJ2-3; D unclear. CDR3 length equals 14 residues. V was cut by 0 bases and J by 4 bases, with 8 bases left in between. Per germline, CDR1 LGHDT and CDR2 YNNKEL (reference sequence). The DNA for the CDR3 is TGTGCCAGCAGCCAAGATAAGGCGGCAGATACGCAGTATTTT. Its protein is CASSQDKAADTQYF.

This chain's CDR3 is CASSQIGGTPSYEQYF. CDR3 bases: TGCGCCAGCAGCCAGATAGGTGGGACACCCTCCTACGAGCAGTACTTC. The J gene is TRBJ2-7, the V gene TRBV5-1, with D perhaps matching TRBD1 (6 bases). Trimming removed 4 bases at V and 0 bases at J, with 17 bases between. The CDR3 runs 16 residues. Germline CDR1 SGHRS, CDR2 YFSETQ.

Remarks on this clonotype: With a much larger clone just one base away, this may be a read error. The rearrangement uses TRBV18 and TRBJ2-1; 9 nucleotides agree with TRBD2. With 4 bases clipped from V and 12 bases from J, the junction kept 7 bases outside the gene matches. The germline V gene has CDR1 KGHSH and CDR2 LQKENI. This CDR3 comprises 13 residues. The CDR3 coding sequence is TGTGCCAGCTCACGGCTAGCGGGATATGGGCAGTTCTTC. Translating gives CASSRLAGYGQFF.

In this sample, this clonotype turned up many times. CDR3 DNA sequence: TGCAGTGCTAGAGGGGACATCGGTCAGTACAATGAGCAGTTCTTC. Translation: CSARGDIGQYNEQFF. This chain uses TRBV20-1 with TRBJ2-1, with D possibly being TRBD1 (6 bases). Germline CDR1 DFQATT, CDR2 SNEGSKA (reference sequence). Trimming took off 1 base at V and 4 bases at J, with 14 bases between the two ends. This CDR3 has 15 residues.

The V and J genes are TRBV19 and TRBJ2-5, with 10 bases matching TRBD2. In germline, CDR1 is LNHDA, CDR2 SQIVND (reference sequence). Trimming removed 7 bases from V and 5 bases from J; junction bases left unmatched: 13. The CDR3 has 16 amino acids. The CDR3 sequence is CASTSKSGRALETQYF. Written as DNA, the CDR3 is TGTGCCAGTACTTCTAAGAGCGGGAGGGCCCTGGAGACCCAGTACTTC.

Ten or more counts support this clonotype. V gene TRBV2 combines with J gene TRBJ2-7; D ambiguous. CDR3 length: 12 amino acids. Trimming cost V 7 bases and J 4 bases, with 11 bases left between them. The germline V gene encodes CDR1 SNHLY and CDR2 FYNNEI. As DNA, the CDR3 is TGTGCCAGCACCCGAGCCGGGTACGAGCAGTACTTC. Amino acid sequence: CASTRAGYEQYF.